These 30 T cell receptor beta chains originate from one sample sequenced in a study of blood T cell repertoires in COVID-19. Sequencing was performed with immunoSEQ multiplex PCR; in TCRdb, only in-frame clones are kept and a portion is missing. The repertoire holds approximately 190,000 clones, almost 85% seen once, with less than 6.5% in the top ten. Sequenced: peripheral blood. The receptors come from a woman aged 70-85 years with active or convalescent COVID-19.

CDR3 loop: CASSQGTSGGPYEQYF. CDR3 DNA sequence: TGTGCCAGCAGCCAGGGGACTAGCGGGGGACCCTACGAGCAGTACTTC. The chain links TRBV3-1 (or the pseudogene TRBV3-2) to TRBJ2-7; 14 bases fit TRBD2. V lost 3 bases to trimming and J lost 2 bases; unmatched junction nucleotides: 3. In germline, CDR1 is LGHDT, CDR2 YNNKEL (reference sequence). The length of the CDR3 is 16 residues.

This chain connects TRBV30 to TRBJ2-7; 9 bases agree with TRBD2. The CDR3 loop spans 20 amino acids. The V segment lost 0 bases and the J segment 0 bases; nucleotides outside the gene matches: 18. Looked up from germline, CDR1 is GTSNPN and CDR2 is SVGIG (reference sequence). The DNA of the CDR3 is TGTGCCTGGAGTGTAGCGCCCCTAGCGGGACTAATTGCGAGCTCCTACGAGCAGTACTTC. The encoded protein is CAWSVAPLAGLIASSYEQYF.

The V call is TRBV6-5, the J call TRBJ2-5; weak D call: TRBD1 (6 bases). There are 14 residues in the CDR3. Deletions cut 5 bases from V and 1 base from J, with 11 bases between. The V gene's germline CDR1 is MNHEY and CDR2 SVGAGI. The CDR3 nucleotides read TGTGCCAGCAGTACCCTGGACAGCCAAGAGACCCAGTACTTC. Residues: CASSTLDSQETQYF.

The chain combines TRBV7-8 with TRBJ1-3, with D maybe TRBD1 (5 bases). Germline V gives CDR1 SGHVS, CDR2 FQNEAQ. V was clipped by 2 bases and J by 4 bases, with 15 bases between them. This CDR3 has 16 residues. CDR3 region: CASSLKAGPAGNTIYF. The CDR3 bases are TGTGCCAGCAGCTTAAAGGCGGGACCCGCCGGAAACACCATATATTTT.

V and J are TRBV30 and TRBJ2-1; 8 bases are a match to TRBD2. Germline V gene lookup returns CDR1 GTSNPN and CDR2 SVGIG (reference sequence). The CDR3 covers 19 residues. Unmatched junction bases numbered 21, after V lost 0 bases and J lost 8 bases. The CDR3 DNA is TGTGCCTGGAGTGTACGACATTCATTGCGGGAGGCCACAGGGCATGAGCAGTTCTTC. Protein: CAWSVRHSLREATGHEQFF. Combining the CDR3 with reference TRBV30 and TRBJ2-1 gives the whole variable domain SQTIHQWPATLVQPVGSPLSLECTVEGTSNPNLYWYRQAAGRGLQLLFYSVGIGQISSEVPQNLSASRPQDRQFILSSKKLLLSDSGFYLCAWSVRHSLREATGHEQFFGPGTRLTVL.

This chain uses TRBV5-1 with TRBJ2-5, with TRBD1 matching over 8 bases. The germline V gene has CDR1 SGHRS and CDR2 YFSETQ. Germline trimming cut 3 bases from V and 1 base from J; bases unmatched to any gene: 8. The CDR3 sequence is 16 residues long. The CDR3 DNA reads as TGCGCCAGCAGCTCCTTGGACAGGGCGCCCCAAGAGACCCAGTACTTC. The encoded protein is CASSSLDRAPQETQYF.

The chain couples TRBV19 to TRBJ1-5; no clear D gene. The CDR3 extends over 13 amino acids. In germline, CDR1 is LNHDA, CDR2 SQIVND (reference sequence). Trimming left V 6 bases short and J 7 bases short, with 13 bases between. CDR3 in amino acids: CASSWEENQPQHF. The CDR3 DNA reads as TGTGCCAGTAGCTGGGAGGAGAACCAGCCCCAGCATTTT.

The chain uses TRBV28 and TRBJ1-2, with D possibly TRBD1 on 5 matching bases. Germline CDR1 MDHEN, CDR2 SYDVKM. V lost 7 bases and J lost 4, with 19 bases in between. There are 15 residues in the CDR3. CDR3 residues: CASNTAGETRYGYTF. The CDR3 nucleotides read TGTGCCAGCAATACAGCGGGGGAAACACGCTATGGCTACACCTTC.

The rearrangement links TRBV2 to TRBJ2-2; tentatively, D is TRBD1 (6 bases). From germline, CDR1 is SNHLY and CDR2 FYNNEI. The CDR3 runs to 14 residues. The germline V and J ends were trimmed by 4 bases and 7 bases, with 13 bases remaining between them. CDR3 coding DNA: TGTGCCAGCAGTGCCCTACAGGGAGACGGGGAGCTGTTTTTT. Its translation is CASSALQGDGELFF.

The chain carries TRBV2 and TRBJ1-1; a possible D gene is TRBD1 (5 bases). Germline-derived CDR1 and CDR2 are SNHLY and FYNNEI. Trimming took off 1 base at V and 5 bases at J, with 11 bases between the two ends. This CDR3 is built from 14 residues. The CDR3 DNA sequence: TGTGCCAGCAGTGAAGGTTGGGGGGATACTGAAGCTTTCTTT. This sequence encodes CASSEGWGDTEAFF. The entire variable domain, with the rest obtained from reference TRBV2 and TRBJ1-1, is as follows: EPEVTQTPSHQVTQMGQEVILRCVPISNHLYFYWYRQILGQKVEFLVSFYNNEISEKSEIFDDQFSVERPDGSNFTLKIRSTKLEDSAMYFCASSEGWGDTEAFFGQGTRLTVV.

The chain uses TRBV19 and TRBJ2-6, with 7 nucleotides matching TRBD1. The V and J ends lost 4 bases and 4 bases, in that order; junction bases with no gene match: 4. This CDR3 is 15 amino acids long. The germline V gene has CDR1 LNHDA and CDR2 SQIVND (reference sequence). This chain's CDR3 is CASSNRGVGANVLTF. CDR3 nucleotide sequence: TGTGCCAGTAGTAACAGGGGAGTGGGGGCCAACGTCCTGACTTTC.

The V call is TRBV7-3, the J call TRBJ1-1; D is unclear. Per germline, CDR1 SGHTA and CDR2 FQGTGA. V was shortened by 5 bases and J by 2 bases, with 9 bases between the two germline ends. The CDR3 is made up of 13 amino acids. CDR3 sequence (DNA): TGTGCCAGCAGCCGGTCCCATAACACTGAAGCTTTCTTT. This translates into CASSRSHNTEAFF.

J is TRBJ2-3 and V is TRBV27; D is perhaps TRBD2 (5 bases). Deletions cut 0 bases from V and 2 bases from J, with 6 bases between. CDR3 length equals 14 residues. Germline V gives CDR1 MNHEY, CDR2 SMNVEV (reference sequence). For the CDR3, the DNA is TGTGCCAGCAGTTTATCGACTACCACAGATACGCAGTATTTT. It translates to CASSLSTTTDTQYF.

The V gene is TRBV5-3, the J gene TRBJ2-2, with D perhaps matching TRBD1 (6 bases). TRBV5-3 belongs to the ORF category, with a function that is uncertain. The V gene lost 4 bases and the J gene lost 1 base, with 11 bases spanning the gap. The CDR3 length is 15 residues. CDR3 sequence (DNA): TGTGCCAGAAGCCTCAAGGACAGGAACACCGGGGAGCTGTTTTTT. Its translation: CARSLKDRNTGELFF.

The chain combines TRBV10-2 with TRBJ1-3, with D possibly matching TRBD1 (5 bases). Trimming pared 3 bases from V and 0 bases from J, leaving 6 bases between. Germline CDR1 reads WSHSY; CDR2 reads SAAADI. The length of the CDR3 is 14 residues. CDR3 sequence: CASSDRVSGNTIYF. CDR3 bases: TGCGCCAGCAGTGACAGGGTCTCTGGAAACACCATATATTTT.

V usage is TRBV9 and J usage is TRBJ2-6; perhaps TRBD1 as D (6 bases). The CDR3 spans 18 residues. CDR1 and CDR2 (germline): SGDLS, YYNGEE. V was pared by 6 bases and J by 0 bases, with 19 bases between. The CDR3 DNA reads TGTGCCAGCACGGGGAACAGGGTAACAAGCTCTGGGGCCAACGTCCTGACTTTC. It specifies CASTGNRVTSSGANVLTF.

V usage is TRBV28 and J usage is TRBJ2-1; TRBD2 agrees at 8 bases. This CDR3 has 20 amino acids. Germline V lookup: CDR1 MDHEN, CDR2 SYDVKM. After removal of 5 bases from V and 0 bases from J, the junction contained 18 bases not matched to a gene. CDR3 nucleotides: TGTGCCAGCAGTGCAATCAGGGGAGGACTAGCCCTGAGCTCCTACAATGAGCAGTTCTTC. Its protein is CASSAIRGGLALSSYNEQFF.

The DNA of the CDR3 is TGTGCCAGCAGCCCGCGTTGGAGACTATACAATGAGCAGTTCTTC. Its protein is CASSPRWRLYNEQFF. This chain joins TRBV7-2 and TRBJ2-1; TRBD2 is a possible D gene (5 bases). Germline V gene sequence: CDR1 SGHTA, CDR2 FQGNSA. V lost 5 bases to trimming and J lost 4 bases, with 15 bases between them. This CDR3 spans 15 amino acids.

Here the CDR3 DNA reads TGCGCCAGCAGCTTGGATGGACTAGTGTCCTTGCAGGGTAGGGAGACCCAGTACTTC. Translated: CASSLDGLVSLQGRETQYF. V is TRBV5-1 and J is TRBJ2-5, with 7 nucleotides matching TRBD2. CDR1 SGHRS and CDR2 YFSETQ come from the germline V gene. V dropped 0 bases and J dropped 5; count of bases not matched to a gene: 19. This CDR3 spans 19 amino acids. Based on the CDR3 plus reference TRBV5-1 and TRBJ2-5, the full variable domain is KAGVTQTPRYLIKTRGQQVTLSCSPISGHRSVSWYQQTPGQGLQFLFEYFSETQRNKGNFPGRFSGRQFSNSRSEMNVSTLELGDSALYLCASSLDGLVSLQGRETQYFGPGTRLLVL.

This clone was seen at least ten times. The chain recombines TRBV7-9 with TRBJ1-6; possibly TRBD1 for D (5 bases). With 1 base removed from V and 7 bases from J, the gap between germline ends came to 11 bases. Germline CDR1 is SEHNR and CDR2 is FQNEAQ (reference sequence). The CDR3 has 15 amino acids. The CDR3: CASSLDQGRNSPLHF. CDR3 in DNA: TGTGCCAGCAGCTTAGATCAGGGAAGGAATTCACCCCTCCACTTT.

At least ten counts were recorded for this clone. This sequence joins TRBV5-6 and TRBJ2-7, with 7 positions matching TRBD2. The trim removed 2 bases at V and 4 bases at J, leaving 9 bases unmatched. The CDR3 is 15 amino acids. Germline CDR1 and CDR2: SGHDT and YYEEEE. The chain's CDR3 is CASSLGAGSLYEQYF. The CDR3 DNA is TGTGCCAGCAGCTTAGGAGCGGGAAGTCTATACGAGCAGTACTTC. The full variable domain, rest sourced from reference TRBV5-6 and TRBJ2-7, is DAGVTQSPTHLIKTRGQQVTLRCSPKSGHDTVSWYQQALGQGPQFIFQYYEEEERQRGNFPDRFSGHQFPNYSSELNVNALLLGDSALYLCASSLGAGSLYEQYFGPGTRLTVT.

The J gene is TRBJ1-1, the V gene TRBV27; D gene uncertain. Germline V gene data show CDR1 as MNHEY and CDR2 as SMNVEV (reference sequence). V was cut by 6 bases and J by 5 bases, with 16 bases left in between. This CDR3 spans 14 amino acids. The DNA of the CDR3 is TGTGCCAGCAGGCGGGGAGGGAGGTGGACTGAAGCTTTCTTT. It encodes CASRRGGRWTEAFF.

The gene calls are TRBV3-1 (or the pseudogene TRBV3-2) and TRBJ2-1, with unresolved D. Per germline, CDR1 LGHDT and CDR2 YNNKEL (reference sequence). This CDR3 contains 14 residues. The V gene lost 2 bases and the J gene lost 6 bases, with 11 bases spanning the gap. In DNA, the CDR3 is TGTGCCAGCAGCCAACGCCGCCAGTTCAATGAGCAGTTCTTC. This codes for CASSQRRQFNEQFF.

This chain uses TRBV28 with TRBJ2-1, with TRBD2 identical over 12 bases. CDR1 and CDR2 from the germline V gene are MDHEN and SYDVKM. The trim removed 7 bases at V and 6 bases at J, leaving 10 bases unmatched. The CDR3 contains 16 residues. In nucleotides, the CDR3 is TGTGCCAGCAAATCTTACGGACTAGCGGGACCCAATGAGCAGTTCTTC. Translation: CASKSYGLAGPNEQFF.

CDR3 residues: CASSLEGDRKNIQYF. CDR3 sequence (DNA): TGCGCCAGCAGCTTGGAGGGGGACAGGAAAAACATTCAGTACTTC. This chain links TRBV5-1 with TRBJ2-4; TRBD1 matches 8 bases. The germline CDR1 and CDR2 sequences are SGHRS and YFSETQ. This CDR3 comprises 15 residues. V lost 0 bases, J lost 4 bases, and 3 bases stayed unmatched.

This sequence joins TRBV18 and TRBJ2-7, with TRBD2 matching 11 bases. V dropped 3 bases and J dropped 5; count of bases not matched to a gene: 15. The CDR3 spans 18 residues. From germline, CDR1 is KGHSH and CDR2 LQKENI. The CDR3 nucleotides are TGTGCCAGCTCACCTCTCACTACCGGGACTAGCGGTGGGAACGAGCAGTACTTC. Its translation is CASSPLTTGTSGGNEQYF.

The chain links TRBV5-4 to TRBJ1-2; 7 nucleotides align to TRBD1. The CDR3 loop spans 14 amino acids. Germline trimming cut 1 base from V and 2 bases from J; bases unmatched to any gene: 2. The germline V gene encodes CDR1 SGHNT and CDR2 YYREEE (reference sequence). As DNA, the CDR3 is TGTGCCAGCAGCTTGCAGGGGGGCAACTATGGCTACACCTTC. It codes for CASSLQGGNYGYTF. The whole variable domain, filled in from reference TRBV5-4 and TRBJ1-2, reads ETGVTQSPTHLIKTRGQQVTLRCSSQSGHNTVSWYQQALGQGPQFIFQYYREEENGRGNFPPRFSGLQFPNYSSELNVNALELDDSALYLCASSLQGGNYGYTFGSGTRLTVV.

The chain links TRBV7-2 to TRBJ2-7, with D possibly TRBD2 on 6 matching bases. The V gene's germline CDR1 is SGHTA and CDR2 FQGNSA. CDR3 length equals 14 residues. V gave up 3 bases and J gave up 4 bases, with 13 bases separating them. The CDR3 DNA reads as TGTGCCAGCAGCTTCGACGGGAGTCGGTACGAGCAGTACTTC. Translated, it gives CASSFDGSRYEQYF.

The chain combines TRBV19 with TRBJ1-3; 7 bases fit TRBD1. CDR1 is LNHDA, CDR2 SQIVND, per germline (reference sequence). The CDR3 totals 15 residues. V was pared by 3 bases and J by 4 bases, with 6 bases of the junction left unmatched. The DNA of the CDR3 is TGTGCCAGTAGTATTGGACAGGCGTTGGGAAACACCATATATTTT. It translates to CASSIGQALGNTIYF.

V is TRBV7-3 and J is TRBJ2-1; D is possibly TRBD1 (5 bases). Trimming shortened V by 6 bases and J by 9 bases, and 12 bases separated the two germline ends. This CDR3 contains 12 residues. Germline CDR1 reads SGHTA; CDR2 reads FQGTGA. CDR3 DNA sequence: TGTGCCAGCAGTCCAGGGCCCGCTGAGCAGTTCTTC. Translated: CASSPGPAEQFF. Full variable domain (missing parts from reference TRBV7-3 and TRBJ2-1): GAGVSQTPSNKVTEKGKYVELRCDPISGHTALYWYRQSLGQGPEFLIYFQGTGAADDSGLPNDRFFAVRPEGSVSTLKIQRTERGDSAVYLCASSPGPAEQFFGPGTRLTVL.